This T cell receptor beta chain was recovered during a study of monozygotic twins with cystic fibrosis. Data came from immunoSEQ multiplex PCR; TCRdb stores just in-frame clones and leaves some out. The table has tens of thousands of clones, 75% to 95% seen once. Specimen: blood. This clonotype originated in a boy aged 2 to 10 with cystic fibrosis.

This CDR3 is CASSSRTGLPSDSPLHF. As DNA, the CDR3 is TGTGCCAGCAGCTCCAGGACAGGCCTCCCATCGGATTCACCCCTCCACTTT. This rearrangement joins TRBV11-1 to TRBJ1-6; 7 bases line up with TRBD1. J was trimmed by 8 bases and V by 4 bases; bases with no gene match: 14. CDR3 size: 17 residues. Germline-derived CDR1 and CDR2 are SGHAT and FQDESV (reference sequence).